These 32 T cell receptor beta chains originate from one sample sequenced in a study of beta chain features in type 1 diabetes. The sequenced template was cDNA made from the entire isolated RNA. TCRdb's table, derived via immunoSEQ multiplex PCR, lists solely in-frame clones and lacks some. The table records around 240,000 clones, around 68% of them present only once. The sample comprised naive CD4+ T cells from blood. All receptors derive from a young man in good health.

A word on this clone: This same CDR3 is encoded by further DNA sequences in the sample. The V call is TRBV18, the J call TRBJ2-7; D perhaps matches TRBD2 (5 bases). This CDR3 has 12 residues. Per the germline V gene, CDR1 is KGHSH and CDR2 is LQKENI. V was cut by 1 base and J by 7 bases, with 8 bases left in between. The CDR3 region has the DNA TGTGCCAGCTCACCACAGGGCGGGGAGCAGTACTTC. It yields the protein CASSPQGGEQYF.

In regard to this clone: This specimen includes other DNA sequences encoding the same CDR3. The chain couples TRBV29-1 to TRBJ2-7; D is unresolved. The CDR3 runs 11 residues. Germline loops: CDR1 SQVTM, CDR2 ANQGSEA. The V and J ends lost 7 bases and 0 bases respectively, with 7 bases between them. CDR3 sequence reads: CSGVSSYEQYF. DNA for the CDR3: TGCAGCGGAGTTAGCTCCTACGAGCAGTACTTC.

As concerns this clone: Distinct nucleotide sequences in the sample also encode this CDR3. V and J are TRBV30 and TRBJ1-5, with D maybe TRBD1 (6 bases). Germline V gives CDR1 GTSNPN, CDR2 SVGIG (reference sequence). V shed 0 bases and J shed 4 bases, with 7 bases lying between them. The CDR3 has 13 residues. The CDR3, as DNA: TGTGCCTGGAGTGTAGGGGGTAATCAGCCCCAGCATTTT. Residues: CAWSVGGNQPQHF. Looking up the rest from reference TRBV30 and TRBJ1-5 gives the full variable domain: SQTIHQWPATLVQPVGSPLSLECTVEGTSNPNLYWYRQAAGRGLQLLFYSVGIGQISSEVPQNLSASRPQDRQFILSSKKLLLSDSGFYLCAWSVGGNQPQHFGDGTRLSIL.

The V call is TRBV7-9, the J call TRBJ2-4, with unresolved D. The CDR3 totals 13 residues. The germline V gene encodes CDR1 SEHNR and CDR2 FQNEAQ (reference sequence). Trimming shortened V by 5 bases and J by 7 bases, and 12 bases separated the two germline ends. For the CDR3, the DNA is TGTGCCAGCAGCCGGCCGCCTCGTAACATTCAGTACTTC. Translating gives CASSRPPRNIQYF. The full variable domain, in which reference TRBV7-9 and TRBJ2-4 provide the parts outside the CDR3, is DTGVSQNPRHKITKRGQNVTFRCDPISEHNRLYWYRQTLGQGPEFLTYFQNEAQLEKSRLLSDRFSAERPKGSFSTLEIQRTEQGDSAMYLCASSRPPRNIQYFGAGTRLSVL.

Only a few counts were recorded for this clone. The chain links TRBV30 to TRBJ2-3, with no clear D. V was trimmed by 5 bases and J by 6 bases, leaving 9 bases between them. Germline V gives CDR1 GTSNPN, CDR2 SVGIG (reference sequence). The CDR3 runs to 11 residues. CDR3 amino acids: CAWGSSDTQYF. The CDR3, as DNA: TGTGCCTGGGGCAGTTCGGATACGCAGTATTTT.

The rearrangement uses TRBV29-1 and TRBJ2-5; 8 nucleotides match TRBD2. The CDR3 length is 14 residues. Germline CDR1 reads SQVTM; CDR2 reads ANQGSEA. V gave up 2 bases and J gave up 4 bases; unmatched junction bases: 6. The CDR3 spells CSVEREGFRETQYF. For the CDR3, the DNA is TGCAGCGTTGAACGGGAGGGGTTCAGAGAGACCCAGTACTTC.

This clone showed up just once. The V and J genes are TRBV7-9 and TRBJ1-1; D gene uncertain. Trimming removed 5 bases at V and 0 bases at J, with 13 bases between. Germline CDR1 SEHNR, CDR2 FQNEAQ (reference sequence). This CDR3 contains 15 residues. The CDR3 nucleotides read TGTGCCAGCAGCCTCCCGATTCTCATGAACACTGAAGCTTTCTTT. Translating gives CASSLPILMNTEAFF.

As for this clone: Other DNA variants within this sample encode the same CDR3. The J gene is TRBJ2-7, the V gene TRBV11-2; no reliable D call. V dropped 2 bases and J dropped 5 bases, with 4 bases sitting between them. Germline assignment: CDR1 SGHAT and CDR2 FQNNGV. The CDR3 runs to 11 residues. The CDR3 region has the DNA TGTGCCAGCAGCTTACAGAACGAGCAGTACTTC. Its translation: CASSLQNEQYF.

This clone turned up a few times. This chain connects TRBV29-1 to TRBJ2-2; no definite D call. Per the germline V gene, CDR1 is SQVTM and CDR2 is ANQGSEA. Trimming removed 1 base from V and 6 bases from J, with 9 bases in between. The CDR3 consists of 13 residues. The CDR3 nucleotides are TGCAGCGTTGAAGGCAGGATCGCCGGGGAGCTGTTTTTT. It specifies CSVEGRIAGELFF.

The V call is TRBV29-1, the J call TRBJ2-1, with TRBD2 matching 11 bases. The length of the CDR3 is 13 residues. Germline V CDR1 and CDR2: SQVTM, ANQGSEA. The trim removed 7 bases at V and 9 bases at J, leaving 8 bases unmatched. Here the CDR3 DNA reads TGCAGCGCAGCGGATAGCGGGGGGGCTGAGCAGTTCTTC. Translating gives CSAADSGGAEQFF.

The chain uses TRBV29-1 and TRBJ1-1; TRBD1 matches 7 bases. From germline, CDR1 is SQVTM and CDR2 ANQGSEA. This CDR3 contains 16 residues. V was pared by 6 bases and J by 0 bases, with 13 bases of the junction left unmatched. The CDR3 is CSVAPGGGRMNTEAFF. The CDR3 coding sequence is TGCAGCGTCGCCCCCGGAGGGGGCCGAATGAACACTGAAGCTTTCTTT.

V is TRBV2 and J is TRBJ2-7, with D perhaps matching TRBD2 (6 bases). The ends were cut back, 7 bases at V and 6 bases at J, with 16 bases in the middle. CDR1 and CDR2 (germline): SNHLY, FYNNEI. There are 13 residues in the CDR3. DNA of the CDR3: TGTGCCAGCAAAGCGGAGGGGACGGGCGAGCAGTACTTC. This gives the protein CASKAEGTGEQYF.

The chain links TRBV29-1 to TRBJ1-1; D call uncertain. The CDR3 loop spans 13 amino acids. The ends were cut back, 7 bases at V and 0 bases at J, with 12 bases in the middle. The germline CDR1 and CDR2 sequences are SQVTM and ANQGSEA. As DNA, the CDR3 is TGCAGCGGGCGGCGGATTTTGAACACTGAAGCTTTCTTT. Protein: CSGRRILNTEAFF.

This clone came up a few times. The chain employs TRBV30 and TRBJ1-2; 7 nucleotides match TRBD1. Germline CDR1 GTSNPN, CDR2 SVGIG (reference sequence). The CDR3 extends over 15 amino acids. The J segment lost 4 bases and the V segment lost 2 bases, leaving 10 bases of the junction unmatched. The DNA of the CDR3 is TGTGCCTGGAGTCTCCTGGACAGGTCGGGCTATGGCTACACCTTC. This translates into CAWSLLDRSGYGYTF.

This chain links TRBV6-1 with TRBJ2-7; TRBD1 matches at 10 bases. The CDR3 loop spans 14 amino acids. The germline V gene encodes CDR1 MNHNS and CDR2 SASEGT. The V segment lost 4 bases and the J segment 3 bases; nucleotides outside the gene matches: 3. The CDR3 sequence is CASSGRDRGYEQYF. CDR3 DNA: TGTGCCAGCAGTGGCCGGGACAGGGGCTACGAGCAGTACTTC.

The CDR3 reads CASSDRGTGANVLTF. The CDR3 bases are TGTGCCAGCAGTGACCGGGGAACTGGGGCCAACGTCCTGACTTTC. This chain uses TRBV2 with TRBJ2-6; D may be TRBD2 (5 bases). CDR3 length: 15 residues. Germline V CDR1 and CDR2: SNHLY, FYNNEI. The ends were cut back, 3 bases at V and 2 bases at J, with 8 bases in the middle.

Turning to this clone: This sample also contains other DNA sequences that code for the same CDR3. The rearrangement links TRBV29-1 to TRBJ1-1; 7 nucleotides line up with TRBD1. V trimming: 6 bases; J trimming: 1 base; junction bases outside the gene matches: 2. Germline assignment: CDR1 SQVTM and CDR2 ANQGSEA. CDR3 size: 12 residues. CDR3 in DNA: TGCAGCGTACACAGGGGGAACACTGAAGCTTTCTTT. The encoded protein is CSVHRGNTEAFF.

CDR3 in amino acids: CASSRLGDGYTF. For the CDR3, the DNA is TGTGCCAGTAGCCGACTCGGGGATGGCTACACCTTC. This chain uses TRBV19 with TRBJ1-2; D uncertain. Trimming cost V 6 bases and J 6 bases, with 11 bases left between them. This CDR3 has 12 residues. Looked up from germline, CDR1 is LNHDA and CDR2 is SQIVND (reference sequence).

The chain combines TRBV2 with TRBJ2-5; D is perhaps TRBD2 (5 bases). Germline V gene data show CDR1 as SNHLY and CDR2 as FYNNEI. V was shortened by 5 bases and J by 5 bases, with 15 bases between the two germline ends. The CDR3 runs 14 residues. CDR3 bases: TGTGCCAGCAGTCGGCGGCCACTAGGGGAGACCCAGTACTTC. It yields the protein CASSRRPLGETQYF.

The gene calls are TRBV30 and TRBJ1-1, with D maybe TRBD1 (6 bases). The CDR3 spans 13 residues. Per germline, CDR1 GTSNPN and CDR2 SVGIG (reference sequence). V lost 3 bases and J 11 bases, leaving 19 bases between the germline ends. The chain's CDR3 is CAWRKGEWEEAFF. CDR3 bases: TGTGCCTGGAGGAAGGGGGAATGGGAGGAGGCTTTCTTT.

V usage is TRBV30 and J usage is TRBJ1-2; no clear D. From germline, CDR1 is GTSNPN and CDR2 SVGIG (reference sequence). Between the trimmed V and J ends, which lost 2 bases and 1 base, there was a span of 8 bases. The CDR3 totals 13 residues. The CDR3 region is CAWSPPYNYGYTF. The CDR3 region has the DNA TGTGCCTGGAGTCCCCCGTATAACTATGGCTACACCTTC.

Turning to this clone: The sample has other DNA sequences that encode this CDR3 too. CDR3 in amino acids: CSVGLDSNQPQHF. CDR3 bases: TGCAGCGTTGGTTTGGATAGCAATCAGCCCCAGCATTTT. The chain links TRBV29-1 to TRBJ1-5; unclear D gene. Deletions cut 4 bases from V and 0 bases from J, with 7 bases between. The germline V gene encodes CDR1 SQVTM and CDR2 ANQGSEA. The CDR3 length is 13 residues.

This clone was counted only a few times. CDR3 loop: CAWATAYEQYF. CDR3 coding DNA: TGTGCCTGGGCGACTGCTTACGAGCAGTACTTC. The V gene is TRBV30, the J gene TRBJ2-7, with D hard to call. The CDR3 has 11 residues. Germline CDR1 and CDR2: GTSNPN and SVGIG (reference sequence). Trimming took 5 bases from V and 4 from J, leaving 9 bases between them.

The chain couples TRBV29-1 to TRBJ2-5; D tentatively fits TRBD1 or TRBD2 (5 bases each). Trimming cost V 6 bases and J 3 bases, with 11 bases left between them. CDR1 and CDR2 (germline): SQVTM, ANQGSEA. The CDR3 is 12 residues long. CDR3: CSVIGTEETQYF. In DNA, the CDR3 is TGCAGCGTGATAGGGACCGAAGAGACCCAGTACTTC.

The chain couples TRBV9 to TRBJ2-3; D tentatively reads TRBD1 or TRBD2 (5 bases each). Germline V gene data show CDR1 as SGDLS and CDR2 as YYNGEE. The V and J ends lost 4 bases and 2 bases respectively, with 14 bases between them. The CDR3 contains 15 residues. For the CDR3, the DNA is TGTGCCAGCAGCTTCTGGGACGGGAACACAGATACGCAGTATTTT. Its translation is CASSFWDGNTDTQYF. Full variable domain (missing parts from reference TRBV9 and TRBJ2-3): DSGVTQTPKHLITATGQRVTLRCSPRSGDLSVYWYQQSLDQGLQFLIQYYNGEERAKGNILERFSAQQFPDLHSELNLSSLELGDSALYFCASSFWDGNTDTQYFGPGTRLTVL.

Only one count was recorded for this clone. The V gene is TRBV6-1, the J gene TRBJ2-5; 10 bases agree with TRBD1. Trimming took 9 bases from V and 5 from J; bases not matched to a gene: 6. This CDR3 contains 13 residues. From germline, CDR1 is MNHNS and CDR2 SASEGT. CDR3 loop: CASMDRGKETQYF. CDR3 coding DNA: TGTGCCAGTATGGACAGGGGGAAGGAGACCCAGTACTTC.

This sequence joins TRBV28 and TRBJ1-3; D might be TRBD1 (5 bases). The CDR3 is made up of 15 amino acids. The germline V gene has CDR1 MDHEN and CDR2 SYDVKM. The V end was cut by 7 bases, the J end by 0 bases, with 13 bases between. The DNA for the CDR3 is TGTGCCAGCACCACCTCCGGGGGCTCTGGAAACACCATATATTTT. Its protein is CASTTSGGSGNTIYF.

The chain links TRBV15 to TRBJ2-5; no definite D call. V gave up 0 bases and J gave up 7 bases, with 6 bases separating them. The CDR3 contains 12 residues. Germline V gene sequence: CDR1 LNHNV, CDR2 YYDKDF (reference sequence). The CDR3 DNA is TGTGCCACCAGCAGAGATGGTGGGACCCAGTACTTC. This sequence encodes CATSRDGGTQYF.

CDR3 loop: CASSVGRLGKYEQYF. As DNA, the CDR3 is TGTGCCAGCAGCGTGGGCCGTCTCGGAAAATACGAGCAGTACTTC. The chain carries TRBV9 and TRBJ2-7; D unresolved. Germline V CDR1 and CDR2: SGDLS, YYNGEE. The V gene lost 2 bases and the J gene lost 4 bases, with 16 bases spanning the gap. This CDR3 region has 15 residues.

The rearrangement joins TRBV29-1 to TRBJ1-2; D call uncertain. Per the germline V gene, CDR1 is SQVTM and CDR2 is ANQGSEA. This CDR3 has 15 residues. V lost 4 bases and J 6 bases, leaving 21 bases between the germline ends. The CDR3 DNA is TGCAGCGTTGGTTTAAATGGCAGACCTGGTGATGGCTACACCTTC. This sequence encodes CSVGLNGRPGDGYTF.

This clone turned up a few times. The genes are TRBV4-3 and TRBJ2-7; 11 bases map to TRBD2. Germline CDR1 and CDR2: LGHNA and YSLEER. This CDR3 is 16 amino acids long. Losses at the gene ends were 1 base for V and 0 bases for J; bases not matched to a gene: 2. DNA of the CDR3: TGCGCCAGCAGCCAAGCCACTAGCGGGAGCTCCTACGAGCAGTACTTC. Encoded protein: CASSQATSGSSYEQYF.

This clone was counted a few times. V and J are TRBV13 and TRBJ1-2, with 9 bases identical to TRBD1. After removal of 6 bases from V and 8 bases from J, the junction contained 10 bases not matched to a gene. The CDR3 has 14 amino acids. Germline-derived CDR1 and CDR2 are PRHDT and FYEKMQ (reference sequence). The CDR3 reads CASRIGGTGRGYTF. The CDR3 DNA is TGTGCCAGCAGAATTGGCGGGACAGGGCGCGGCTACACCTTC. Combining the CDR3 with reference TRBV13 and TRBJ1-2 gives the whole variable domain AAGVIQSPRHLIKEKRETATLKCYPIPRHDTVYWYQQGPGQDPQFLISFYEKMQSDKGSIPDRFSAQQFSDYHSELNMSSLELGDSALYFCASRIGGTGRGYTFGSGTRLTVV.